One TCR beta chain is described in this entry. What it recognizes is unknown. Chemo-refractory metastatic non-small-cell lung cancer patients received focal radiation with ipilimumab CTLA-4 blockade. Here immunoSEQ multiplex PCR was the method, and the copy in TCRdb shows in-frame clones only, minus some. The sample holds fewer than 100,000 clones, 60% to 85% seen once. This entry belongs to a study of radiotherapy plus CTLA-4 blockade in lung cancer. Study-wide background: Disease control reached roughly 33%, with objective responses in roughly 17%.

Whole-study results and caveats: Blood TCR clones of tumor origin expanded after radiotherapy plus ipilimumab. Strongest reported response predictors: early blood clone changes and post-radiation interferon-beta.

The clonotype comes from a human donor with non-small cell lung cancer whose response to radiotherapy plus ipilimumab could not be evaluated. Some clones in this sample may be carry-over from other donors' samples. The source material was peripheral blood, sampled from a patient treated with radiotherapy plus ipilimumab.

CDR3 DNA sequence: TGTGCCAGTAGTATCGGGCCGGGATCACCCCTCCACTTT. This gives the protein CASSIGPGSPLHF. The chain is built from TRBV19 and TRBJ1-6; D remains ambiguous. The germline V gene has CDR1 LNHDA and CDR2 SQIVND (reference sequence). V lost 3 bases and J 10 bases, leaving 10 bases between the germline ends. The CDR3 has 13 amino acids.